This paragraph covers one T cell receptor (beta chain) sequence. A library of TCRbeta sequences, prepared with unique molecular identifiers, was generated. TCRdb called the PCR reads again in MiXCR, with one record for every CDR3 protein. The sample consists of approximately 210,000 distinct CDR3 sequences, 14% to 15% of them appearing once. The source of the sample is a study of T-cell reconstitution after alpha-beta-depleted transplantation in children. The CDR3 length is 11 residues. V was trimmed by 6 bases and J by 8 bases, leaving 10 bases between them. This TCR was sampled from a human donor who donated a stem cell graft to a child with acute lymphoblastic leukemia. Sequences were derived from PBMCs from the stem cell graft donor, sampled from the stem cell graft. The chain employs TRBV12-3 or TRBV12-4 and TRBJ1-1; D perhaps matches TRBD1 (6 bases). CDR3 protein: CASSRGAEAFF. DNA of the CDR3: TGTGCCAGCAGCCGGGGGGCCGAAGCTTTCTTT.